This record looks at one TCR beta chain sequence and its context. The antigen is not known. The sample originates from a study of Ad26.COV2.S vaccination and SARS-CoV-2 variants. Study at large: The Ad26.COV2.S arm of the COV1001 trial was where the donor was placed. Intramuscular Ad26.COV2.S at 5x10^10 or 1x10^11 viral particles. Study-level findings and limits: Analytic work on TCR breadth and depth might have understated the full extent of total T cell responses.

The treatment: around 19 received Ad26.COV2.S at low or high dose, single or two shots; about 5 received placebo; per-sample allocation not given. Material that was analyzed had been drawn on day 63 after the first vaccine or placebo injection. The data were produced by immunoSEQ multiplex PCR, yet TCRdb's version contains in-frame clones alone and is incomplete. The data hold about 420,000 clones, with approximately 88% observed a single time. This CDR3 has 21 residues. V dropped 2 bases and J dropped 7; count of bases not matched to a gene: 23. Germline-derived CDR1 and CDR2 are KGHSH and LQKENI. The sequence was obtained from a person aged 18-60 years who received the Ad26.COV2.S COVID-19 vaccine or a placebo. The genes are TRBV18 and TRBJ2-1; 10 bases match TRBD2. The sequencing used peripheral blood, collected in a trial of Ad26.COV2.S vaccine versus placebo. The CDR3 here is CASSPLVVVQRGGHFRNEQFF. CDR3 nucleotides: TGTGCCAGCTCACCATTAGTAGTGGTGCAGCGGGGGGGCCATTTTAGGAATGAGCAGTTCTTC.